The clone carrying this TCR beta chain was seen at least ten times. Its antigen is as yet unknown. This sample stems from a study of CD8 T cells in ankylosing spondylitis. Points from the study as a whole: Apparently characteristic of ankylosing spondylitis blood was a TCR beta motif (fewer than ten highly homologous variants). Previous work reported some of these motif variants in the synovial fluid and blood of reactive arthritis.

This CDR3 has 14 amino acids. V was pared by 0 bases and J by 0 bases, with 8 bases between. Germline CDR1 and CDR2: DFQATT and SNEGSKA (reference sequence). For TCR beta, libraries came from quantitative 5'-RACE with molecular barcodes. TCRdb called the 5' RACE reads again in MiXCR, with one record for every CDR3 protein. The table includes around 150,000 distinct CDR3 sequences, roughly 11% detected once. The sample taken for sequencing was blood, either unsorted or a sorted T cell fraction (not recorded which). The chain couples TRBV20-1 to TRBJ2-5, with D unresolved. This TCR came from a male donor with ankylosing spondylitis or in good health (not recorded which). CDR3 loop: CSARELYDQETQYF. In nucleotides, the CDR3 is TGCAGTGCTAGAGAGCTCTATGACCAAGAGACCCAGTACTTC.